A single T cell receptor (beta chain) is shown here with its context. These data come from a study of blood T cell repertoires in COVID-19. This CDR3 is built from 15 residues. The ends were cut back, 2 bases at V and 1 base at J, with 8 bases in the middle. The germline CDR1 and CDR2 sequences are MNHEY and SMNVEV (reference sequence). Repertoires were generated with immunoSEQ multiplex PCR, while TCRdb's copy carries only in-frame clones and drops some. The sample gives a few hundred thousand clones, 65% to 90% of which show up once; around 1.5% is in the top ten. The chain uses TRBV27 and TRBJ2-2; D might be TRBD1 (6 bases). The source material was peripheral blood. The sequence derives from a middle-aged woman who had recovered from COVID-19. As DNA, the CDR3 is TGTGCCAGCAGTTTACAGGGGAGGAACACCGGGGAGCTGTTTTTT. It codes for CASSLQGRNTGELFF.